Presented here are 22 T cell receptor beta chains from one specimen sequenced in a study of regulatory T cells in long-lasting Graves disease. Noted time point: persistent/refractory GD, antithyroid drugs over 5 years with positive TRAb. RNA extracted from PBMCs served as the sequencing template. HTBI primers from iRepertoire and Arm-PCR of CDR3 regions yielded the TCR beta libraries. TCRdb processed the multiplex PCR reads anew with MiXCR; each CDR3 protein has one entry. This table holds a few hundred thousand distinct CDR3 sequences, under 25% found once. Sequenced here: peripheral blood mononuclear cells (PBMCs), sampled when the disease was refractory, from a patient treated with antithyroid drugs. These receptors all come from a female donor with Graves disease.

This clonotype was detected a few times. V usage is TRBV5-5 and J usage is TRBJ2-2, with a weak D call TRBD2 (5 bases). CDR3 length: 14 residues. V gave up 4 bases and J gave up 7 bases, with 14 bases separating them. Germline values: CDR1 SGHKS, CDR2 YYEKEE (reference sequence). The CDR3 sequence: CASSPAGRDGELFF. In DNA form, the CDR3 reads TGTGCCAGCAGCCCGGCGGGTCGGGACGGGGAGCTGTTTTTT.

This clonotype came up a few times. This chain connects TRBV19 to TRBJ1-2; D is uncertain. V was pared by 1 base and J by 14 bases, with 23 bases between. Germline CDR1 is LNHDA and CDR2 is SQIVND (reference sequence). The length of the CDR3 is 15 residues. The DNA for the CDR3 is TGTGCCAGTAGTATAGTCCCCTACAGATGGGAGGTGAATACCTTC. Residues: CASSIVPYRWEVNTF.

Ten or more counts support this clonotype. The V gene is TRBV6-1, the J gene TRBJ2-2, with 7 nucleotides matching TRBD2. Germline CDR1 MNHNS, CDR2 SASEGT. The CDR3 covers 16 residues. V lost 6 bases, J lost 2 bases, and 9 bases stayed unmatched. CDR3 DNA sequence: TGTGCCAGCAGGACCCCTAGCGGTTCTAACACCGGGGAGCTGTTTTTT. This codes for CASRTPSGSNTGELFF.

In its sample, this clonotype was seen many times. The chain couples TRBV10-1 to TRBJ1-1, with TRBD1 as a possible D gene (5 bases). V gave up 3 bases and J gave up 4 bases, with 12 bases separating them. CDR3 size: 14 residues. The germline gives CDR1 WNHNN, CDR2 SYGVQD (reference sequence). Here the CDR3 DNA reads TGCGCCAGCAGTGAATGGGGCAGTGGCACTGAAGCTTTCTTT. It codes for CASSEWGSGTEAFF.

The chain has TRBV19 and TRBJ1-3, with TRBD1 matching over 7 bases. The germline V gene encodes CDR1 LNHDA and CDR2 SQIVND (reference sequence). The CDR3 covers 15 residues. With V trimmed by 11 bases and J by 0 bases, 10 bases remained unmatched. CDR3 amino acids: CACSGQSGSGNTIYF. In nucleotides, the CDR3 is TGTGCCTGCTCGGGACAGTCGGGCTCTGGAAACACCATATATTTT.

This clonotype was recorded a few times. CDR3 loop: CASSTGQLNGYTF. The CDR3 DNA follows: TGCGCCAGCAGCACTGGACAACTTAATGGCTACACCTTC. The V and J genes are TRBV5-1 and TRBJ1-2; tentative D call: TRBD1 (5 bases). The CDR3 has 13 residues. V gave up 4 bases and J gave up 6 bases, with 13 bases separating them. Per the germline V gene, CDR1 is SGHRS and CDR2 is YFSETQ. The full variable domain, its missing parts supplied by reference TRBV5-1 and TRBJ1-2, is KAGVTQTPRYLIKTRGQQVTLSCSPISGHRSVSWYQQTPGQGLQFLFEYFSETQRNKGNFPGRFSGRQFSNSRSEMNVSTLELGDSALYLCASSTGQLNGYTFGSGTRLTVV.

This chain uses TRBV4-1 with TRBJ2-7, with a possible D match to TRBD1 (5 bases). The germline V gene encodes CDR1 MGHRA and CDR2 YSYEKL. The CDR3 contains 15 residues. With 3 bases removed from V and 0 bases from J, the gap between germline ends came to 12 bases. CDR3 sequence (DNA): TGCGCCAGCAGCCAGCAGACAGACAACTCCTACGAGCAGTACTTC. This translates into CASSQQTDNSYEQYF.

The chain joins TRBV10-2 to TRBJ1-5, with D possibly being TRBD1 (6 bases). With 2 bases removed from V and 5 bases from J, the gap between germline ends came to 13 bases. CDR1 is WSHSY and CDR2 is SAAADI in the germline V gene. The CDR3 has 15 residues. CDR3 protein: CASSERQEKYQPQHF. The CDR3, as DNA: TGCGCCAGCAGTGAGAGACAGGAGAAATATCAGCCCCAGCATTTT.

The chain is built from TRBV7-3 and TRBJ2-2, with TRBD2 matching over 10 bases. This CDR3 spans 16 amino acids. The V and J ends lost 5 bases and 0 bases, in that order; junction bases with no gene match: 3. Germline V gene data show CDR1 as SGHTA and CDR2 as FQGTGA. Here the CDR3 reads CASSLTSGANTGELFF. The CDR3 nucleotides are TGTGCCAGCAGCCTCACTAGCGGGGCGAACACCGGGGAGCTGTTTTTT.

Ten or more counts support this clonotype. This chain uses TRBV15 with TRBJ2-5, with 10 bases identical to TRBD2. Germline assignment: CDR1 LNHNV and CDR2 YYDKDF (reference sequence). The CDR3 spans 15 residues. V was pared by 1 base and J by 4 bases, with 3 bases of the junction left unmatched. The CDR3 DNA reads TGTGCCACCAGCAGAGTCCCTAGCGGGAGAGAGACCCAGTACTTC. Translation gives CATSRVPSGRETQYF.

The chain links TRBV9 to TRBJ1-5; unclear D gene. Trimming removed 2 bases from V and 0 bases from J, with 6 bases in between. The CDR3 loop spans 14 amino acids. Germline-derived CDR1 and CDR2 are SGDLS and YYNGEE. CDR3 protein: CASSVTDSNQPQHF. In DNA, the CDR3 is TGTGCCAGCAGCGTGACGGATAGCAATCAGCCCCAGCATTTT.

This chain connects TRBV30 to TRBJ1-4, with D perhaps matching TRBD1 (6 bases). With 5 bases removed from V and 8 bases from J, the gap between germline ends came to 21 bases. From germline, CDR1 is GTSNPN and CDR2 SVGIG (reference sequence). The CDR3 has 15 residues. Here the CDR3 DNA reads TGTGCCTGGTCCCTCTTGACAGGAAGAGCAGAAAAACTGTTTTTT. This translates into CAWSLLTGRAEKLFF.

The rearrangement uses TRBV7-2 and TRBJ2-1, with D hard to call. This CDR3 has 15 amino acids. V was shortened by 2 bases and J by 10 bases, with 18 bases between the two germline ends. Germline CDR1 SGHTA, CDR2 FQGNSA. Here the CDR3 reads CASSLHSASSYEQFF. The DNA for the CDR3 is TGTGCCAGCAGCTTACACTCGGCTAGTAGTTACGAGCAGTTCTTC.

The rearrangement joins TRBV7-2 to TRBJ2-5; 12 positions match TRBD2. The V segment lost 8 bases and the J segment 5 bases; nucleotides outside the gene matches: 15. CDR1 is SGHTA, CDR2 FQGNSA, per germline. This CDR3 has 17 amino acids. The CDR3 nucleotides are TGTGCCAGCCGGTCGACTAGCGGGAGAATTGGCTGGGAGACCCAGTACTTC. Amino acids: CASRSTSGRIGWETQYF.

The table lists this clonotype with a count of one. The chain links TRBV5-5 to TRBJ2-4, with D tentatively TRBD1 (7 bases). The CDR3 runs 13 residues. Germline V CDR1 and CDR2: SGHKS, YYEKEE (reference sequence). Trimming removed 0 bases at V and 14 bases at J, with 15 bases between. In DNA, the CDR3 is TGTGCCAGCAGCTTGGCCGGAGGGGGACAGAAGTACTTC. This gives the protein CASSLAGGGQKYF.

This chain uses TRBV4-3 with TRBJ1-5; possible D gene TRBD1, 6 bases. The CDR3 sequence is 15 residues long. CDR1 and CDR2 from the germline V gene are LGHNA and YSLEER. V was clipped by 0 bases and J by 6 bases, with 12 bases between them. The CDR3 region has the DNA TGCGCCAGCAGCCAAGAGCATGGGGGCGGTCAGCCCCAGCATTTT. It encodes CASSQEHGGGQPQHF.

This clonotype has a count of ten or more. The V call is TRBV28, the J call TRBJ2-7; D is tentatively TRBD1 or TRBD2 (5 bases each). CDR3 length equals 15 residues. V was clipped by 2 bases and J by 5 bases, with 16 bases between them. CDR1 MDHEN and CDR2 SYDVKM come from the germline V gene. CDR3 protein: CASSLSVGAGNEQYF. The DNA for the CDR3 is TGTGCCAGCAGTTTAAGTGTTGGGGCGGGTAACGAGCAGTACTTC.

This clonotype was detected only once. DNA for the CDR3: TGTGCCAGCAGTGAATCGGTAGGGACAAGGGCAGATACGCAGTATTTT. Amino acid sequence: CASSESVGTRADTQYF. The chain links TRBV25-1 to TRBJ2-3, with a tentative D call TRBD1 (6 bases). Germline CDR1 reads MGHDK; CDR2 reads SYGVNS. The length of the CDR3 is 16 residues. The V end was cut by 1 base, the J end by 4 bases, with 15 bases between.

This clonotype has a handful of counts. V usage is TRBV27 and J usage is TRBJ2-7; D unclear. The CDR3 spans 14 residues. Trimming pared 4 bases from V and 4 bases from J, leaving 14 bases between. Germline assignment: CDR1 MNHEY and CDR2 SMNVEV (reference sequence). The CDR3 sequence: CASSSHRPEYEQYF. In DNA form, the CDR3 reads TGTGCCAGCAGTTCCCACCGGCCGGAATACGAGCAGTACTTC.

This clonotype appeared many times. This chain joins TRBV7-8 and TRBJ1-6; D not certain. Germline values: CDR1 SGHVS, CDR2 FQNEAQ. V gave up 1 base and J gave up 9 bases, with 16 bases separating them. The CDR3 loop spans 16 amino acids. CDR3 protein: CASSLGPPAGGSPLHF. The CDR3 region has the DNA TGTGCCAGCAGCTTAGGTCCCCCCGCGGGAGGTTCACCCCTCCACTTT.

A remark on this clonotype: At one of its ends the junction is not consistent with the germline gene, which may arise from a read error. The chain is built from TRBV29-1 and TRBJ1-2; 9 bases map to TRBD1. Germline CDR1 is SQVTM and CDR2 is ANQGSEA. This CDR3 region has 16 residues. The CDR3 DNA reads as TGCAGCGTCCCGAGGGACAGGGAAACCTCTAACCATGGCTACACCTTC. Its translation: CSVPRDRETSNHGYTF.

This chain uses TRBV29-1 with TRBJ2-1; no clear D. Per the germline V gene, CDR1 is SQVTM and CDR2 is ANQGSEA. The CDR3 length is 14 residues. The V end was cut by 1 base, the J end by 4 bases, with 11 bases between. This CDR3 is CSVEVSYGYNEQFF. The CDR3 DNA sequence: TGCAGCGTTGAAGTGAGTTACGGATACAATGAGCAGTTCTTC.